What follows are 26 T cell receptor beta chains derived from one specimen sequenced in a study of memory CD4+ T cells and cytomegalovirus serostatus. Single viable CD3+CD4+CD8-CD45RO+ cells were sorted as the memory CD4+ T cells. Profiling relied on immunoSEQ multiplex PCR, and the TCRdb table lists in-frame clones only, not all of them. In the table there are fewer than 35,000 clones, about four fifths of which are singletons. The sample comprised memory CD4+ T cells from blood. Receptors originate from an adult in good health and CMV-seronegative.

The CDR3 sequence: CASSLSGATTYEQYF. The CDR3 bases are TGTGCCAGCAGTTTATCGGGCGCGACGACCTACGAGCAGTACTTC. The rearrangement uses TRBV28 and TRBJ2-7; the D is unclear. Looked up from germline, CDR1 is MDHEN and CDR2 is SYDVKM. The CDR3 consists of 15 residues. Trimming removed 1 base at V and 2 bases at J, with 12 bases between. The variable domain in full, with the rest retrieved from reference TRBV28 and TRBJ2-7, is DVKVTQSSRYLVKRTGEKVFLECVQDMDHENMFWYRQDPGLGLRLIYFSYDVKMKEKGDIPEGYSVSREKKERFSLILESASTNQTSMYLCASSLSGATTYEQYFGPGTRLTVT.

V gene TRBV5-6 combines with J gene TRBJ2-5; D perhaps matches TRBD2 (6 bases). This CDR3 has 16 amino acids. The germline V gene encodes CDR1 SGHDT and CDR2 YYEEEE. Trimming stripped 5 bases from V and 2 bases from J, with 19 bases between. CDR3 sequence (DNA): TGTGCCAGCAGTGTACGGCCAGGTAGCGGACAAGAGACCCAGTACTTC. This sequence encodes CASSVRPGSGQETQYF.

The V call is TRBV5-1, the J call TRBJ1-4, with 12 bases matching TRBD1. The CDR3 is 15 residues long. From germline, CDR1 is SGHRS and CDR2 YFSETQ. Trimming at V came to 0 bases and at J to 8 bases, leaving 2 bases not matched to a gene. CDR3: CASSLVGTGGEKLFF. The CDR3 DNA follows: TGCGCCAGCAGCTTGGTGGGGACAGGGGGCGAAAAACTGTTTTTT.

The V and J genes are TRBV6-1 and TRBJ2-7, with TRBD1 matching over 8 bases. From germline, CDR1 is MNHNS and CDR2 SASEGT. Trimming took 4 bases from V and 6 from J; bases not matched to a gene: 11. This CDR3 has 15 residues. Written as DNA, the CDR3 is TGTGCCAGCAGTGCCGTTGGACAGGGTGCCTCCGAGCAGTACTTC. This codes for CASSAVGQGASEQYF.

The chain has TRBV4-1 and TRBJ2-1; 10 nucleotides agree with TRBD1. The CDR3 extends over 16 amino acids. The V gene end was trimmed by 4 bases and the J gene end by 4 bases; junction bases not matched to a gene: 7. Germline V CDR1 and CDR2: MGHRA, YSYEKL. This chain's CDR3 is CASSRSGTGDYNEQFF. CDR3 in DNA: TGCGCCAGCAGCCGATCCGGGACAGGGGATTACAATGAGCAGTTCTTC.

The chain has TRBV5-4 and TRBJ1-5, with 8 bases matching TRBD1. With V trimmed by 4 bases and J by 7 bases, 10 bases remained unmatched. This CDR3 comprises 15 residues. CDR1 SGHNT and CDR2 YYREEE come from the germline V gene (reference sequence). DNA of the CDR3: TGTGCCAGCAGCCCAGGACAGGGTGGGGGCCAGCCCCAGCATTTT. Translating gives CASSPGQGGGQPQHF.

CDR3 sequence: CASSLTSGGRANPETQYF. DNA of the CDR3: TGTGCCAGCAGCTTGACTAGCGGGGGCCGGGCCAACCCAGAGACCCAGTACTTC. This sequence joins TRBV11-1 and TRBJ2-5, with 12 positions matching TRBD2. Germline CDR1 SGHAT, CDR2 FQDESV (reference sequence). V shed 3 bases and J 4 bases; nucleotides not matched to a gene: 12. The CDR3 is 18 residues long.

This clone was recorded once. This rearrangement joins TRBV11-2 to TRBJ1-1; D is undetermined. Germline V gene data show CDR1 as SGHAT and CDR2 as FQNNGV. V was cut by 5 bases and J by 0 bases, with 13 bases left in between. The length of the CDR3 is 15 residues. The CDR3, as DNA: TGTGCCAGCAGCCAAGAAACCGCCATGAACACTGAAGCTTTCTTT. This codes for CASSQETAMNTEAFF.

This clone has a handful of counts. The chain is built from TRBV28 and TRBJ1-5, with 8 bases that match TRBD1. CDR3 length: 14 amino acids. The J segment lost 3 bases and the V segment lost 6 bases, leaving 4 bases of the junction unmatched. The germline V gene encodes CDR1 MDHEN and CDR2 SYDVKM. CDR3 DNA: TGTGCCAGCAGGGGACAGGTGGTCAATCAGCCCCAGCATTTT. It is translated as CASRGQVVNQPQHF.

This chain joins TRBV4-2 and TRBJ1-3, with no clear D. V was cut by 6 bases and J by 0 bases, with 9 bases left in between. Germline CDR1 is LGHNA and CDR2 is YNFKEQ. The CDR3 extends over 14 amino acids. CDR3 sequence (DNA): TGTGCCAGCAGTGCGTTGTACTCTGGAAACACCATATATTTT. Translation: CASSALYSGNTIYF.

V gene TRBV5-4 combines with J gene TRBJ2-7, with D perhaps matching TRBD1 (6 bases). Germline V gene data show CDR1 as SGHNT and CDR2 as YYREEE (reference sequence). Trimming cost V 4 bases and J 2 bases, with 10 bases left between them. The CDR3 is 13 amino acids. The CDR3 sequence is CASSLTGAYEQYF. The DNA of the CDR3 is TGTGCCAGCAGCCTGACAGGAGCCTACGAGCAGTACTTC.

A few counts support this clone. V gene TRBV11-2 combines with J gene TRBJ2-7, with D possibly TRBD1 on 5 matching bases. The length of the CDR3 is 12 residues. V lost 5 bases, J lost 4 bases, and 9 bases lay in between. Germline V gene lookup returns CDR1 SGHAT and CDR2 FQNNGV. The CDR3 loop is CASSRTPYEQYF. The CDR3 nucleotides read TGTGCCAGCAGCAGGACACCATACGAGCAGTACTTC.

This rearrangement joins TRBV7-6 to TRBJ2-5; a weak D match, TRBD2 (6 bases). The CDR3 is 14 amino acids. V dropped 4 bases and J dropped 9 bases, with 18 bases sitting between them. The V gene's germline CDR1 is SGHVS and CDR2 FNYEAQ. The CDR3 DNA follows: TGTGCCAGCAGCTCTGCCGGGAGCGGAGGAGCCCAGTACTTC. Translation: CASSSAGSGGAQYF.

CDR3 bases: TGTGCCAGCTCACCCGCACTCGACGTAGGTAATACGCAGTATTTT. It yields the protein CASSPALDVGNTQYF. The rearrangement uses TRBV18 and TRBJ2-3; D remains ambiguous. Trimming took off 3 bases at V and 7 bases at J, with 17 bases between the two ends. The CDR3 sequence is 15 residues long. Germline loops: CDR1 KGHSH, CDR2 LQKENI.

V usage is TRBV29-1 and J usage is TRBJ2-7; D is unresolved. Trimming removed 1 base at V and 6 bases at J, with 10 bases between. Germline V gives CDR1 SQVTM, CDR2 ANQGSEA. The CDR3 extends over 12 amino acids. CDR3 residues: CSVEGWSSEQYF. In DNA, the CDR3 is TGCAGCGTTGAAGGATGGTCTTCCGAGCAGTACTTC.

In DNA form, the CDR3 reads TGTGCCAGCAGTTTACGGCCGACAGGCCGGGGCTGGTACTTC. Translation: CASSLRPTGRGWYF. This chain links TRBV28 with TRBJ2-7; D may be TRBD1 (6 bases). CDR1 is MDHEN and CDR2 is SYDVKM in the germline V gene. The V end lost 2 bases, the J end lost 12 bases, and 20 bases lay between the germline ends. This CDR3 is 14 amino acids long.

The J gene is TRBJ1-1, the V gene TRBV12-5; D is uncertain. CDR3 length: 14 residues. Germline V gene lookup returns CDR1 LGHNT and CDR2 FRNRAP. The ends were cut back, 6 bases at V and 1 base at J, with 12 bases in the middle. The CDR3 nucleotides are TGTGCTAGTGGCACGGTTCCTCAGAACACTGAAGCTTTCTTT. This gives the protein CASGTVPQNTEAFF.

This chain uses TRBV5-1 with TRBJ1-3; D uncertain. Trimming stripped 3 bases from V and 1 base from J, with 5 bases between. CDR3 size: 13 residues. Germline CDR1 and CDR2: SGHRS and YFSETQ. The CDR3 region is CASSSLSGNTIYF. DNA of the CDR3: TGCGCCAGCAGCTCTCTGTCTGGAAACACCATATATTTT. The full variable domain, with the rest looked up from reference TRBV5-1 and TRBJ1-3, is KAGVTQTPRYLIKTRGQQVTLSCSPISGHRSVSWYQQTPGQGLQFLFEYFSETQRNKGNFPGRFSGRQFSNSRSEMNVSTLELGDSALYLCASSSLSGNTIYFGEGSWLTVV.

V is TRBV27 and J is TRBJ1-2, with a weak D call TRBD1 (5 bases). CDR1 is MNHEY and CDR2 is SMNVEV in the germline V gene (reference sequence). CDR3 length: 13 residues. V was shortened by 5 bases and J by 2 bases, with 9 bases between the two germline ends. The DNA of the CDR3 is TGTGCCAGCAGTGCCCGGGGGAACTATGGCTACACCTTC. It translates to CASSARGNYGYTF.

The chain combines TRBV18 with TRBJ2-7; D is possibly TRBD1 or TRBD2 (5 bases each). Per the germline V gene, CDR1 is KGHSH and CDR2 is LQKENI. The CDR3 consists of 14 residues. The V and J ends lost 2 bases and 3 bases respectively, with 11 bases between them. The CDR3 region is CASSPSGTNYEQYF. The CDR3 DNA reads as TGTGCCAGCTCACCATCCGGGACCAACTACGAGCAGTACTTC.

In DNA, the CDR3 is TGCAGCGTTGTAGTGACAGGGAAGAGCGGCTACACCTTC. Protein sequence: CSVVVTGKSGYTF. This sequence joins TRBV29-1 and TRBJ1-2, with TRBD1 matching 7 bases. Germline CDR1 SQVTM, CDR2 ANQGSEA. The CDR3 runs 13 residues. Trimming cost V 4 bases and J 8 bases; bases outside gene matches: 10.

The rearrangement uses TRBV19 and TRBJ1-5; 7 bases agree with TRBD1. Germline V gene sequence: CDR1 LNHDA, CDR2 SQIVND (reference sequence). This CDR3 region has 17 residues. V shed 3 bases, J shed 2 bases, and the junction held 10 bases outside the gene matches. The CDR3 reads CASSIRTGRRGNQPQHF. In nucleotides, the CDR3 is TGTGCCAGTAGTATCAGGACAGGCCGGAGGGGCAATCAGCCCCAGCATTTT.

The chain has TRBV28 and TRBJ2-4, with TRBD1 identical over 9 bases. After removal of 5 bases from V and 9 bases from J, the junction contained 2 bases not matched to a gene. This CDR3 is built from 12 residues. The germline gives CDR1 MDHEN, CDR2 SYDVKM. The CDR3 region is CASSLGQGIQYF. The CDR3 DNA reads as TGTGCCAGCAGTCTGGGACAGGGCATTCAGTACTTC.

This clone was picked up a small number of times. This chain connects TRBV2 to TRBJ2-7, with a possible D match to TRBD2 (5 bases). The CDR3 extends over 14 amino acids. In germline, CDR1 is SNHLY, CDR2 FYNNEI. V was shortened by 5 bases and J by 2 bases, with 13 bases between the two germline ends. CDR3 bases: TGTGCCAGCAGTATAGCGCCGTCGACCTACGAGCAGTACTTC. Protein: CASSIAPSTYEQYF.

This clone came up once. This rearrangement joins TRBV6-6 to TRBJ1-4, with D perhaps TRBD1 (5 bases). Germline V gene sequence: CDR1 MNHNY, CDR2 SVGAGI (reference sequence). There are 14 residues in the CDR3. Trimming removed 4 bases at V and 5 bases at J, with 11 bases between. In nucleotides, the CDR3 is TGTGCCAGCAGTTTTCCCGGGGCGAATGAAAAACTGTTTTTT. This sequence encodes CASSFPGANEKLFF.

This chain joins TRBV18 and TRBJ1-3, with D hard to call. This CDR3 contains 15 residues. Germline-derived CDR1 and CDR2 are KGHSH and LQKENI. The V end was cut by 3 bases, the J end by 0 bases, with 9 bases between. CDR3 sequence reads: CASSPGSSSGNTIYF. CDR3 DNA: TGTGCCAGCTCACCCGGGTCGAGCTCTGGAAACACCATATATTTT.